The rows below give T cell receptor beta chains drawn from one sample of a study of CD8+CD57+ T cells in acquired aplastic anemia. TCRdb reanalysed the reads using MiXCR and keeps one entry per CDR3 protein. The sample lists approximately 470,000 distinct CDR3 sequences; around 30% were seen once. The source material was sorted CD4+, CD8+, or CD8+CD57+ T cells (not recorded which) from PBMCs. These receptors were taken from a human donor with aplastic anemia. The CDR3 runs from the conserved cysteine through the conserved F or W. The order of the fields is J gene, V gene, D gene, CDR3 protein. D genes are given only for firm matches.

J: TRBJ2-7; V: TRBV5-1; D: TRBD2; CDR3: CASSPNPGLSSYEQYF
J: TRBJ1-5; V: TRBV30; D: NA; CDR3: CAWSDGNQPQHF
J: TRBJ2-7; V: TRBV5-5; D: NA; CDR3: CASSRGHQYEQYF
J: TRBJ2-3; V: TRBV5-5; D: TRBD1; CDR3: CASSLGPTGGTDTQYF
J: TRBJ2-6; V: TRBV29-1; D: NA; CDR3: CSVELDSLISGANVLTF
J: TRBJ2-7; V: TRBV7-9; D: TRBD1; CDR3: CASSSGSWTGEDEQYF
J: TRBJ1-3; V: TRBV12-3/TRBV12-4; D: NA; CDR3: CASSLYGGNTIYF
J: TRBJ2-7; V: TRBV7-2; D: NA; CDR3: CASSRAVLDSYEQYF
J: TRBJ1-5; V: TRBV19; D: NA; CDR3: CASNQGSNQPQHF
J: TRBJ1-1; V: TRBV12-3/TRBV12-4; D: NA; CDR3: CASTSTRKEGAFF
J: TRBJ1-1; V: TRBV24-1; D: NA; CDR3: CATSDSSGVTEAFF
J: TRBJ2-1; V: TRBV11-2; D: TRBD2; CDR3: CASSLVSGGRYNEQFF
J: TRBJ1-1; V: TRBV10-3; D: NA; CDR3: CAISERGGSEAFF
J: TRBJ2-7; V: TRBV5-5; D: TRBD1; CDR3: CASSPLTGSHEQYF
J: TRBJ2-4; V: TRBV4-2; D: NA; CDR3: CASSQENIQYF
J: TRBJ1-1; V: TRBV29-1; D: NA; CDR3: CSVLMAGLITEAFF
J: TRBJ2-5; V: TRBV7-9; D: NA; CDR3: CASSLAWTGRETQYF
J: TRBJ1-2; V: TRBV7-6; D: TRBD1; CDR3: CASSARGQVYGYTF
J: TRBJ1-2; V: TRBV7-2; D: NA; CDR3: CASSSYNRGNYGYTF
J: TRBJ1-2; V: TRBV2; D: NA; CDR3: CASSSPDGWAYGYTF
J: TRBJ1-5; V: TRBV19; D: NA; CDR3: CASSIEEEAWRHQPQHF
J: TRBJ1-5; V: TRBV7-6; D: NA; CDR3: CASSWGLNQPQHF
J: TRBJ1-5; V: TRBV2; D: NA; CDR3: CASMDRKGSNQLQHF
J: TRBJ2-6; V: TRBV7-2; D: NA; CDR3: CASSKGRPASGANVLTF
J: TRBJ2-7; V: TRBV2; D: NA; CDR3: CASRGTETYEQYF
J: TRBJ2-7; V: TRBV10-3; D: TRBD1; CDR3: CAISDTGGEQYF
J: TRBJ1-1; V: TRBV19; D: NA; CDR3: CASRRTGMNTEAFF
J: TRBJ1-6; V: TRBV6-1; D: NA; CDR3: CASSPETNSPLHF
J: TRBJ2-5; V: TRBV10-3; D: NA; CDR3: CAITPSGEETQYF
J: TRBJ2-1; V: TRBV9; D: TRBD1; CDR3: CASSVAGQGRNEQFF
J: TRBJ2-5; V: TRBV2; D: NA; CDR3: CATRRRFSPQETQYF
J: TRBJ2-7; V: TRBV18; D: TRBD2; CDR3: CASSPTSGGDQQYF
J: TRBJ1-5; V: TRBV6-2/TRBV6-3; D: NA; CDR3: CASSYPGIGPQHF
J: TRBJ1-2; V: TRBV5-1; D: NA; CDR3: CASSLDGTTFGYGYTF
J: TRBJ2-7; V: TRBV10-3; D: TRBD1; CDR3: CAISEYGRQGANDREQYF
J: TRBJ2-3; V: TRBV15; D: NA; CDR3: CATSRDPGGTVDTQYF
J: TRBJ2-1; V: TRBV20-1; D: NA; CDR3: CSARPIAESYNEQFF
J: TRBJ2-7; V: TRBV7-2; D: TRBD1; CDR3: CASSPRTGGSGEQYF
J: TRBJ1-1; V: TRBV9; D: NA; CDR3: CASSPAVPFLMNTEAFF
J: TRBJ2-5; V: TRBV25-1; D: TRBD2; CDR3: CASSEGSGSGETQYF
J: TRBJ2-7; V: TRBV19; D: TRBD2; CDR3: CATKGLAGVNEQYF
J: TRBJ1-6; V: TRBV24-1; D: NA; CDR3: CATSDFWVVEDNSPLHF
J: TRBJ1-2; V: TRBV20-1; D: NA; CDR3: CSARDQRTVYGYTF